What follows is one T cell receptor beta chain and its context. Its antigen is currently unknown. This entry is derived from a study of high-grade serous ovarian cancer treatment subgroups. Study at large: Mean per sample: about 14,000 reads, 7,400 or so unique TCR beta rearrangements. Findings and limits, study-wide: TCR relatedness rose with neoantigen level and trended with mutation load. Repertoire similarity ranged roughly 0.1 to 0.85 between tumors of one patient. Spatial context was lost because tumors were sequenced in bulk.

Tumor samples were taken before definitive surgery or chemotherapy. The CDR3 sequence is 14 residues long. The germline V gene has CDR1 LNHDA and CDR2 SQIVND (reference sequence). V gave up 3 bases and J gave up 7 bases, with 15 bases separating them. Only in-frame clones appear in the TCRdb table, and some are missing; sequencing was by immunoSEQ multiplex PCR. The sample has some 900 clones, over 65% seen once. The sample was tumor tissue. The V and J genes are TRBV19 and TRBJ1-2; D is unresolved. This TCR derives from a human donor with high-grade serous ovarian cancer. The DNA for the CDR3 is TGTGCCAGTAGTATCAACGAAGCGGGGAGTGGCTACACCTTC. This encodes CASSINEAGSGYTF.